What follows are 18 T cell receptor beta chains derived from one specimen sequenced in a study of T-cell reconstitution after alpha-beta-depleted transplantation in children. Unique molecular identifiers were used in preparing the TCRbeta library. TCRdb ran MiXCR on the PCR reads and lists one entry per CDR3 protein. The sample lists a few hundred thousand distinct CDR3 sequences; approximately 42% were seen once. This material consisted of PBMCs, taken before TCRalphabeta/CD19-depleted stem cell transplant. The receptors come from a girl aged 2-9 years with aplastic anemia, due to receive a stem cell transplant.

This sequence joins TRBV9 and TRBJ2-5; 9 positions agree with TRBD2. V gave up 0 bases and J gave up 4 bases; unmatched junction bases: 4. CDR1 is SGDLS and CDR2 is YYNGEE in the germline V gene. The CDR3 spans 15 residues. The CDR3 coding sequence is TGTGCCAGCAGCGTAGACGCGGGGGGGCGAGAGACCCAGTACTTC. The encoded protein is CASSVDAGGRETQYF. Complete variable domain (other parts from reference TRBV9 and TRBJ2-5): DSGVTQTPKHLITATGQRVTLRCSPRSGDLSVYWYQQSLDQGLQFLIQYYNGEERAKGNILERFSAQQFPDLHSELNLSSLELGDSALYFCASSVDAGGRETQYFGPGTRLLVL.

The rearrangement uses TRBV5-1 and TRBJ2-5, with a weak D call TRBD1 (6 bases). Trimming stripped 3 bases from V and 4 bases from J, with 19 bases between. This CDR3 spans 16 amino acids. Germline V CDR1 and CDR2: SGHRS, YFSETQ. CDR3: CASSSTTGSRGETQYF. The CDR3 coding sequence is TGCGCCAGCAGCTCAACCACCGGGTCCAGGGGAGAGACCCAGTACTTC.

This clonotype was detected only a few times. The genes are TRBV4-1 and TRBJ2-3; D ambiguous. The germline gives CDR1 MGHRA, CDR2 YSYEKL. V gave up 1 base and J gave up 6 bases, with 8 bases separating them. This CDR3 region has 13 residues. The DNA of the CDR3 is TGCGCCAGCAGCCAAGTTGCGGAGGATACGCAGTATTTT. This sequence encodes CASSQVAEDTQYF.

This clonotype occurred a few times. V is TRBV28 and J is TRBJ1-6; the D gene is possibly TRBD1 (6 bases). Germline V gene data show CDR1 as MDHEN and CDR2 as SYDVKM. CDR3 size: 16 residues. Trimming took off 5 bases at V and 9 bases at J, with 20 bases between the two ends. The CDR3 DNA is TGTGCCAGCAGTCCCCTTCAGGGGACTATCGGTTCACCCCTCCACTTT. It encodes CASSPLQGTIGSPLHF. The whole variable domain, filled in from reference TRBV28 and TRBJ1-6, reads DVKVTQSSRYLVKRTGEKVFLECVQDMDHENMFWYRQDPGLGLRLIYFSYDVKMKEKGDIPEGYSVSREKKERFSLILESASTNQTSMYLCASSPLQGTIGSPLHFGNGTRLTVT.

This clonotype was recorded a few times. The CDR3 loop reads CASSNKAKSLYGYTF. CDR3 DNA sequence: TGTGCCAGCAGCAATAAAGCCAAGTCCCTCTATGGCTACACCTTC. The genes are TRBV7-9 and TRBJ1-2; D is ambiguous. The CDR3 consists of 15 residues. V was trimmed by 5 bases and J by 4 bases, leaving 17 bases between them. CDR1 and CDR2 from the germline V gene are SEHNR and FQNEAQ (reference sequence). Filled out from reference TRBV7-9 and TRBJ1-2, the complete variable domain reads DTGVSQNPRHKITKRGQNVTFRCDPISEHNRLYWYRQTLGQGPEFLTYFQNEAQLEKSRLLSDRFSAERPKGSFSTLEIQRTEQGDSAMYLCASSNKAKSLYGYTFGSGTRLTVV.

V usage is TRBV28 and J usage is TRBJ2-7; D is ambiguous. The CDR3 runs 11 residues. V lost 6 bases to trimming and J lost 6 bases, with 9 bases between them. From germline, CDR1 is MDHEN and CDR2 SYDVKM. CDR3 amino acids: CASRRTLEQYF. The CDR3 coding sequence is TGTGCCAGCAGGAGGACCCTCGAGCAGTACTTC.

This clonotype has just a few counts. The V call is TRBV6-5, the J call TRBJ2-7; the D call may be TRBD1 or TRBD2 (5 bases each). V dropped 1 base and J dropped 2 bases, with 21 bases sitting between them. Germline-derived CDR1 and CDR2 are MNHEY and SVGAGI. The CDR3 loop spans 18 amino acids. The CDR3 sequence is CASSYLGRETGTPYEQYF. The CDR3 bases are TGTGCCAGCAGTTACTTGGGGCGCGAGACGGGGACCCCCTACGAGCAGTACTTC.

The J gene is TRBJ1-3, the V gene TRBV11-2; D not resolved. The length of the CDR3 is 13 residues. Trimming left V 2 bases short and J 0 bases short, with 2 bases between. Per the germline V gene, CDR1 is SGHAT and CDR2 is FQNNGV. The DNA of the CDR3 is TGTGCCAGCAGCTTAAGCTCTGGAAACACCATATATTTT. Translating gives CASSLSSGNTIYF.

CDR3 DNA sequence: TGCAGTGCTAGAGATTACGCAGGTCCTCGGGATACGCAGTATTTT. It yields the protein CSARDYAGPRDTQYF. This chain links TRBV20-1 with TRBJ2-3; D is undetermined. The CDR3 runs 15 residues. The germline V gene has CDR1 DFQATT and CDR2 SNEGSKA (reference sequence). Deletions cut 0 bases from V and 6 bases from J, with 16 bases between.

The rearrangement joins TRBV20-1 to TRBJ2-4; a possible D gene is TRBD2 (6 bases). The germline gives CDR1 DFQATT, CDR2 SNEGSKA (reference sequence). The CDR3 is 14 amino acids. V was shortened by 1 base and J by 6 bases, with 13 bases between the two germline ends. The CDR3 protein is CSARGEAHRNIQYF. The CDR3 bases are TGCAGTGCTAGAGGGGAGGCACACCGAAACATTCAGTACTTC.

In its sample, this clonotype was seen many times. V gene TRBV5-1 combines with J gene TRBJ2-3; 8 nucleotides align to TRBD1. CDR1 and CDR2 (germline): SGHRS, YFSETQ. The CDR3 extends over 14 amino acids. V lost 4 bases to trimming and J lost 4 bases; unmatched junction nucleotides: 5. CDR3 in amino acids: CASSNDRGSDTQYF. The CDR3, as DNA: TGCGCCAGCAGCAACGACAGGGGTTCAGATACGCAGTATTTT.

This clonotype turned up a few times. The chain carries TRBV7-9 and TRBJ2-7, with TRBD1 identical over 9 bases. Germline lookup yields CDR1 SEHNR and CDR2 FQNEAQ (reference sequence). The CDR3 covers 15 residues. The ends lost 4 bases at V and 5 bases at J; junction bases unmatched: 9. The chain's CDR3 is CASSSTGQGGDEQYF. CDR3 in DNA: TGTGCCAGCAGCTCGACGGGACAGGGAGGCGACGAGCAGTACTTC. The full variable domain, completed using reference TRBV7-9 and TRBJ2-7, is DTGVSQNPRHKITKRGQNVTFRCDPISEHNRLYWYRQTLGQGPEFLTYFQNEAQLEKSRLLSDRFSAERPKGSFSTLEIQRTEQGDSAMYLCASSSTGQGGDEQYFGPGTRLTVT.

The sample holds a few counts of this clonotype. The V and J genes are TRBV6-2 or TRBV6-3 and TRBJ2-4; 8 bases map to TRBD2. The length of the CDR3 is 17 residues. V was clipped by 5 bases and J by 1 base; unmatched bases: 10. From germline, CDR1 is MNHEY and CDR2 SVGEGT. CDR3 sequence reads: CASSNLAGNNAKNIQYF. The CDR3 bases are TGTGCCAGCAGTAATCTAGCGGGCAATAATGCCAAAAACATTCAGTACTTC.

This clonotype was detected ten times or more. The genes are TRBV7-8 and TRBJ1-2; D not resolved. V lost 2 bases, J lost 2 bases, and 3 bases lay in between. CDR3 size: 12 residues. Germline V lookup: CDR1 SGHVS, CDR2 FQNEAQ. CDR3 DNA: TGTGCCAGCAGCTTAATGAACTATGGCTACACCTTC. As protein: CASSLMNYGYTF.

The rearrangement joins TRBV7-9 to TRBJ1-1; 7 bases align to TRBD1. CDR1 SEHNR and CDR2 FQNEAQ come from the germline V gene (reference sequence). This CDR3 spans 15 amino acids. The trim removed 7 bases at V and 8 bases at J, leaving 16 bases unmatched. The CDR3 nucleotides read TGTGCCAGCAACGGGCGCGGGACAGATTATACAGAAGCTTTCTTT. Encoded protein: CASNGRGTDYTEAFF.

This clonotype was seen a few times. The gene calls are TRBV6-1 and TRBJ2-7, with D possibly matching TRBD1 (6 bases). Trimming took off 7 bases at V and 2 bases at J, with 18 bases between the two ends. The CDR3 runs to 15 residues. From germline, CDR1 is MNHNS and CDR2 SASEGT. CDR3 protein: CASTQGRWATYEQYF. For the CDR3, the DNA is TGTGCCAGCACCCAGGGGCGGTGGGCCACCTACGAGCAGTACTTC.

CDR3 protein: CASRAQGQGRGHEQFF. Written as DNA, the CDR3 is TGTGCCAGCAGGGCACAGGGGCAGGGAAGGGGCCACGAGCAGTTCTTC. The V and J genes are TRBV6-1 and TRBJ2-1; 7 bases align to TRBD1. This CDR3 is built from 16 residues. Unmatched junction bases numbered 18, after V lost 6 bases and J lost 10 bases. CDR1 and CDR2 (germline): MNHNS, SASEGT.

This clonotype was observed a handful of times. The chain recombines TRBV27 with TRBJ2-1, with TRBD2 identical over 14 bases. The CDR3 length is 19 residues. Germline CDR1 MNHEY, CDR2 SMNVEV (reference sequence). Losses at the gene ends were 1 base for V and 1 base for J; bases not matched to a gene: 6. CDR3 protein: CASSLYGLAGGGSYNEQFF. CDR3 DNA sequence: TGTGCCAGCAGTTTATACGGACTAGCGGGAGGAGGTTCCTACAATGAGCAGTTCTTC.